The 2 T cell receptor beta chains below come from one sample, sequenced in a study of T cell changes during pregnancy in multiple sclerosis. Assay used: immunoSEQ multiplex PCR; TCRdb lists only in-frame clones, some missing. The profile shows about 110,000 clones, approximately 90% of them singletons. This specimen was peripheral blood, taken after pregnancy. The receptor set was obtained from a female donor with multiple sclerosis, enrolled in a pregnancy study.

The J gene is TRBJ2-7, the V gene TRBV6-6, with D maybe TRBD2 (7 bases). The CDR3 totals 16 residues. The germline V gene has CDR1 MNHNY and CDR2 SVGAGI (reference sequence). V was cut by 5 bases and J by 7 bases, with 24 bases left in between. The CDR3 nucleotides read TGTGCCAGCAGTACCCGCCCGGTCGGGGGAGGGGGGGAGCAGTACTTC. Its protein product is CASSTRPVGGGGEQYF.

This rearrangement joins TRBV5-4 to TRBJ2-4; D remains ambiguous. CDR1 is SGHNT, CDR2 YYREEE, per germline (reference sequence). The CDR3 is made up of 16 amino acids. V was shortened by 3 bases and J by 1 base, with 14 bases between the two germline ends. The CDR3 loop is CASSSNLEWAKNIQYF. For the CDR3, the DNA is TGTGCCAGCAGCTCAAACTTGGAGTGGGCCAAAAACATTCAGTACTTC.